This TCR beta chain was identified during a study of T cells in localized non-small cell lung cancer. Findings of the study overall: Heterogeneity within the tumor remains possible, as just one region underwent sequencing. The study found T cell clonality highest in uninvolved adjacent lung, above tumor. An association was observed between higher blood T cell density and longer overall survival.

CDR3 length: 15 amino acids. V was pared by 0 bases and J by 2 bases, with 3 bases of the junction left unmatched. CDR1 and CDR2 (germline): SGHKS, YYEKEE (reference sequence). Here immunoSEQ multiplex PCR was the method, and the copy in TCRdb shows in-frame clones only, minus some. The table lists approximately 31,000 clones, 94% of them singletons. Turning to this clone: Antigen: not known.

This rearrangement joins TRBV5-5 to TRBJ2-7; 9 positions match TRBD2. The TCR was taken from a woman between 35 and 70 years old with stage I lung adenocarcinoma. The sample was peripheral blood, taken before any cancer treatment. The CDR3 coding sequence is TGTGCCAGCAGCTTGGGGCCTAGCGGGGCCTACGAGCAGTACTTC. Protein sequence: CASSLGPSGAYEQYF.